These 5 T cell receptor beta chains share one sample of origin, sequenced in a study of regulatory T cells in long-lasting Graves disease. Time point noted: newly diagnosed GD, antithyroid drugs for less than 3 months. Extracted PBMC RNA gave rise to the TCR library. Building of the TCR beta libraries involved iRepertoire HTBI primers and Arm-PCR of CDR3 regions. TCRdb re-derived calls from the multiplex PCR reads in MiXCR, one entry per CDR3 protein. The table has 520,000 or so distinct CDR3 sequences, 12% seen once. These data are also associated with another study on T cells in Graves' hyperthyroidism and ophthalmopathy.

Sequencing was performed on peripheral blood mononuclear cells (PBMCs), taken at new diagnosis, from a patient treated with antithyroid drugs. The receptors stem from a woman aged 25 to 39 with Graves disease.

This clonotype appeared a few times. The chain uses TRBV7-9 and TRBJ2-2; D gene unclear. The CDR3 has 13 residues. V was pared by 5 bases and J by 4 bases, with 8 bases between. The germline gives CDR1 SEHNR, CDR2 FQNEAQ (reference sequence). The CDR3 loop is CASSQTTTGELFF. The DNA for the CDR3 is TGTGCCAGCAGCCAGACAACCACCGGGGAGCTGTTTTTT. Using reference TRBV7-9 and TRBJ2-2 for the parts outside the CDR3, the full variable domain is DTGVSQNPRHKITKRGQNVTFRCDPISEHNRLYWYRQTLGQGPEFLTYFQNEAQLEKSRLLSDRFSAERPKGSFSTLEIQRTEQGDSAMYLCASSQTTTGELFFGEGSRLTVL.

In this sample, this clonotype turned up many times. J is TRBJ2-3 and V is TRBV7-9; D is ambiguous. V was pared by 5 bases and J by 4 bases, with 16 bases between. Germline CDR1 and CDR2: SEHNR and FQNEAQ (reference sequence). This CDR3 is built from 15 residues. CDR3 amino acids: CASSDPRSDPDTQYF. For the CDR3, the DNA is TGTGCCAGCAGCGACCCGAGGAGCGACCCAGATACGCAGTATTTT.

This clonotype has a count of ten or more. V usage is TRBV24-1 and J usage is TRBJ1-1; the D gene is possibly TRBD1 (5 bases). Germline V gene lookup returns CDR1 KGHDR and CDR2 SFDVKD. V lost 11 bases and J 2 bases, leaving 14 bases between the germline ends. The CDR3 runs 13 residues. The CDR3 bases are TGTGCCATCGGGGGGGGAGCCAACACTGAAGCTTTCTTT. Its protein is CAIGGGANTEAFF.

This clonotype was counted between two and nine times. The chain links TRBV15 to TRBJ1-6; unclear D gene. Germline CDR1 is LNHNV and CDR2 is YYDKDF (reference sequence). The CDR3 sequence is 16 residues long. V dropped 5 bases and J dropped 0 bases, with 11 bases sitting between them. This chain's CDR3 is CATSPLGSSYNSPLHF. In DNA, the CDR3 is TGTGCCACCAGCCCCCTCGGGAGCTCCTATAATTCACCCCTCCACTTT.

This clonotype was detected ten times or more. The chain has TRBV7-9 and TRBJ2-5; 11 bases are a match to TRBD2. This CDR3 has 14 residues. V lost 4 bases to trimming and J lost 4 bases; unmatched junction nucleotides: 2. Germline CDR1 and CDR2: SEHNR and FQNEAQ (reference sequence). CDR3 nucleotides: TGTGCCAGCAGCTATGGACTAGCGGGAGAGACCCAGTACTTC. It yields the protein CASSYGLAGETQYF.